This entry lists 15 T cell receptor beta chains sequenced from one sample in a study of HIV-infected patients and healthy controls. Whole blood was used without fractionation, so all unsorted peripheral T cells were included. cDNA was made from about 510 ng RNA using alpha and beta constant primers. Each of the alpha and beta chains got its own library through chain-specific third strand synthesis with indices. TCRdb independently ran MiXCR on the 5' RACE reads; one entry per CDR3 protein. The sample includes about 11,000 distinct CDR3 sequences, 5% to 6.5% seen only once; the top ten take under 3.5%. The specimen was blood. The source is an adult in good health.

The chain is built from TRBV6-5 and TRBJ1-5; 7 bases agree with TRBD1. This CDR3 has 15 amino acids. Germline CDR1 is MNHEY and CDR2 is SVGAGI. V was clipped by 2 bases and J by 4 bases; unmatched bases: 5. The CDR3 is CASSYATGVNQPQHF. In nucleotides, the CDR3 is TGTGCCAGCAGTTACGCCACAGGGGTTAATCAGCCCCAGCATTTT.

This clonotype rates as medium-sized (0.01 to 0.1%). V gene TRBV28 combines with J gene TRBJ1-5, with a weak D call TRBD1 (6 bases). The CDR3 covers 15 residues. Trimming removed 9 bases from V and 2 bases from J, with 17 bases in between. Per the germline V gene, CDR1 is MDHEN and CDR2 is SYDVKM. The CDR3 protein is CASRRGGGRNQPQHF. CDR3 DNA sequence: TGTGCCAGTCGGAGAGGCGGGGGCCGCAATCAGCCCCAGCATTTT.

At least ten counts were recorded for this clonotype. This rearrangement joins TRBV14 to TRBJ1-5; possible D gene TRBD1, 5 bases. Trimming took off 1 base at V and 7 bases at J, with 14 bases between the two ends. The length of the CDR3 is 15 residues. Per germline, CDR1 SGHDN and CDR2 FVKESK. The CDR3 DNA follows: TGTGCCAGCAGCCAAGGGTTCCCAGGGACGCAGCCCCAGCATTTT. It encodes CASSQGFPGTQPQHF.

This clonotype has ten or more counts. The chain carries TRBV11-1 and TRBJ2-1, with 12 bases identical to TRBD2. Germline CDR1 SGHAT, CDR2 FQDESV (reference sequence). The V and J ends lost 4 bases and 5 bases, in that order; junction bases with no gene match: 6. CDR3 size: 16 residues. CDR3 protein: CASSSRLAGDHNEQFF. The CDR3 coding sequence is TGTGCCAGCAGCTCCCGACTAGCGGGGGATCACAATGAGCAGTTCTTC.

This clonotype is termed medium-sized. The rearrangement links TRBV9 to TRBJ1-2; D is unclear. The CDR3 totals 14 residues. Germline V gene data show CDR1 as SGDLS and CDR2 as YYNGEE. V gave up 1 base and J gave up 8 bases, with 15 bases separating them. The chain's CDR3 is CASSVSLLVGGYTF. The CDR3 DNA follows: TGTGCCAGCAGCGTATCCCTCCTGGTTGGAGGCTACACCTTC.

This clonotype is labeled medium-sized. This sequence joins TRBV12-3 or TRBV12-4 and TRBJ1-1; D gene uncertain. Trimming took 4 bases from V and 6 from J, leaving 18 bases between them. This CDR3 spans 15 amino acids. CDR3 sequence: CASSSPQWPRAEAFF. The CDR3 DNA is TGTGCCAGCAGTTCACCCCAGTGGCCTAGGGCTGAAGCTTTCTTT.

This clonotype was detected many times. The chain employs TRBV7-9 and TRBJ1-4; D ambiguous. The V end lost 4 bases, the J end lost 0 bases, and 15 bases lay between the germline ends. Germline V CDR1 and CDR2: SEHNR, FQNEAQ (reference sequence). There are 17 residues in the CDR3. The CDR3 region has the DNA TGTGCCAGCAGCTACCTTGCTGCGATAACAACTAATGAAAAACTGTTTTTT. Translated: CASSYLAAITTNEKLFF.

This clonotype was detected many times. This chain links TRBV29-1 with TRBJ2-1, with 15 bases matching TRBD2. From germline, CDR1 is SQVTM and CDR2 ANQGSEA. The V segment lost 2 bases and the J segment 9 bases; nucleotides outside the gene matches: 8. The CDR3 consists of 16 residues. The CDR3: CSVERRGTSGGLEQFF. The CDR3, as DNA: TGCAGCGTTGAAAGGCGAGGGACTAGCGGGGGGCTTGAGCAGTTCTTC.

This clonotype was seen repeatedly, ten times or more. This chain links TRBV5-4 with TRBJ2-3; D perhaps matches TRBD2 (6 bases). V was cut by 4 bases and J by 4 bases, with 7 bases left in between. CDR1 is SGHNT and CDR2 is YYREEE in the germline V gene (reference sequence). This CDR3 contains 12 residues. The CDR3 DNA reads as TGTGCCAGCAGCCCGGGGGCAGATACGCAGTATTTT. Translating it yields CASSPGADTQYF.

This clonotype was counted many times. V usage is TRBV9 and J usage is TRBJ2-3; D gene uncertain. Germline CDR1 is SGDLS and CDR2 is YYNGEE. V lost 0 bases and J lost 1, with 6 bases in between. The CDR3 sequence is 14 residues long. This CDR3 reads CASSVESGTDTQYF. The CDR3, as DNA: TGTGCCAGCAGCGTAGAAAGCGGCACAGATACGCAGTATTTT. Based on the CDR3 plus reference TRBV9 and TRBJ2-3, the full variable domain is DSGVTQTPKHLITATGQRVTLRCSPRSGDLSVYWYQQSLDQGLQFLIQYYNGEERAKGNILERFSAQQFPDLHSELNLSSLELGDSALYFCASSVESGTDTQYFGPGTRLTVL.

This clonotype was recorded many times. The chain has TRBV5-5 and TRBJ2-5; 8 nucleotides line up with TRBD2. CDR1 is SGHKS and CDR2 is YYEKEE in the germline V gene (reference sequence). J was trimmed by 0 bases and V by 2 bases; bases with no gene match: 3. This CDR3 comprises 15 residues. CDR3 loop: CASSFSGAYQETQYF. The CDR3 DNA is TGTGCCAGCAGCTTTAGCGGGGCATACCAAGAGACCCAGTACTTC.

There are many counts of this clonotype. CDR3 loop: CSARGGGARDTQYF. CDR3 sequence (DNA): TGCAGTGCTAGGGGCGGGGGGGCCCGGGATACGCAGTATTTT. J is TRBJ2-3 and V is TRBV20-1; TRBD2 agrees at 9 bases. V lost 3 bases, J lost 6 bases, and 7 bases stayed unmatched. This CDR3 comprises 14 residues. Germline V gene sequence: CDR1 DFQATT, CDR2 SNEGSKA (reference sequence).

This clonotype appeared many times. This chain uses TRBV6-5 with TRBJ2-7, with 7 bases lining up with TRBD1. Germline V lookup: CDR1 MNHEY, CDR2 SVGAGI. Unmatched junction bases numbered 11, after V lost 6 bases and J lost 6 bases. The CDR3 is made up of 14 amino acids. CDR3 in amino acids: CASRTLSGTAEQYF. As DNA, the CDR3 is TGTGCCAGCAGGACGCTTTCCGGGACAGCCGAGCAGTACTTC.

In its sample, this clonotype ranks as medium-sized. The genes are TRBV2 and TRBJ1-2, with D perhaps TRBD1 (6 bases). Per the germline V gene, CDR1 is SNHLY and CDR2 is FYNNEI. The CDR3 has 14 amino acids. With 5 bases removed from V and 3 bases from J, the gap between germline ends came to 13 bases. The DNA for the CDR3 is TGTGCCAGCAGTCAGGACAGATCAGACTATGGCTACACCTTC. Translating it yields CASSQDRSDYGYTF.

This clonotype showed up many times. The V and J genes are TRBV14 and TRBJ2-4, with TRBD1 as a possible D gene (5 bases). The CDR3 runs to 16 residues. The germline gives CDR1 SGHDN, CDR2 FVKESK. Trimming took off 4 bases at V and 1 base at J, with 14 bases between the two ends. This CDR3 is CASSLLQGTAKNIQYF. CDR3 DNA: TGTGCCAGCAGCCTACTTCAGGGTACGGCCAAAAACATTCAGTACTTC.